A single sample gave rise to the 21 T cell receptor beta chains below, sequenced in a study of blood T cell repertoires in COVID-19. Assay: immunoSEQ multiplex PCR; the TCRdb copy retains only in-frame clones and omits some. The sample has fewer than 200,000 clones; less than 80% are singletons. Sample: PBMCs or T cells enriched from blood (not recorded which). The source of these receptors is a woman in her 70s in a cohort exposed to, infected with or recovered from COVID-19 (not recorded which).

V is TRBV5-1 and J is TRBJ2-1; a possible D gene is TRBD2 (6 bases). V lost 4 bases to trimming and J lost 6 bases, with 11 bases between them. Germline loops: CDR1 SGHRS, CDR2 YFSETQ. This CDR3 spans 13 amino acids. The CDR3 here is CASSIGTANEQFF. The CDR3 nucleotides are TGCGCCAGCAGCATTGGGACTGCCAATGAGCAGTTCTTC. Filled out from reference TRBV5-1 and TRBJ2-1, the complete variable domain reads KAGVTQTPRYLIKTRGQQVTLSCSPISGHRSVSWYQQTPGQGLQFLFEYFSETQRNKGNFPGRFSGRQFSNSRSEMNVSTLELGDSALYLCASSIGTANEQFFGPGTRLTVL.

This clone appeared once. The rearrangement links TRBV19 to TRBJ2-3; 8 nucleotides align to TRBD2. Per germline, CDR1 LNHDA and CDR2 SQIVND (reference sequence). This CDR3 comprises 17 residues. Germline trimming cut 5 bases from V and 6 bases from J; bases unmatched to any gene: 16. CDR3 coding DNA: TGTGCCAGTAGTTTAGCGGGGAAGCTTCCCCGGTGGGATACGCAGTATTTT. It codes for CASSLAGKLPRWDTQYF. Supplemented by reference TRBV19 and TRBJ2-3, the full variable domain reads DGGITQSPKYLFRKEGQNVTLSCEQNLNHDAMYWYRQDPGQGLRLIYYSQIVNDFQKGDIAEGYSVSREKKESFPLTVTSAQKNPTAFYLCASSLAGKLPRWDTQYFGPGTRLTVL.

This clone appeared once. The chain links TRBV7-9 to TRBJ1-4; D perhaps matches TRBD1 (6 bases). Germline V CDR1 and CDR2: SEHNR, FQNEAQ (reference sequence). V lost 3 bases, J lost 5 bases, and 13 bases lay in between. The CDR3 loop spans 15 amino acids. The CDR3 DNA reads as TGTGCCAGCAGCTTGGCGGACAGAGGGAATGAAAAACTGTTTTTT. Its translation: CASSLADRGNEKLFF.

J is TRBJ1-4 and V is TRBV4-1, with D uncertain. This CDR3 spans 15 amino acids. V was pared by 1 base and J by 0 bases, with 6 bases between. Germline V gives CDR1 MGHRA, CDR2 YSYEKL. The CDR3 loop is CASSQADATNEKLFF. In DNA, the CDR3 is TGCGCCAGCAGCCAAGCAGATGCAACTAATGAAAAACTGTTTTTT.

V gene TRBV28 combines with J gene TRBJ2-1; 11 positions match TRBD2. After removal of 0 bases from V and 4 bases from J, the junction contained 8 bases not matched to a gene. Germline assignment: CDR1 MDHEN and CDR2 SYDVKM. This CDR3 is built from 18 residues. CDR3 sequence reads: CASSLWFVSGRDYNEQFF. The CDR3 DNA is TGTGCCAGCAGTTTATGGTTCGTTAGCGGGAGGGATTACAATGAGCAGTTCTTC.

The rearrangement joins TRBV4-1 to TRBJ1-5; D ambiguous. The CDR3 is 13 residues long. The germline CDR1 and CDR2 sequences are MGHRA and YSYEKL. V was pared by 0 bases and J by 7 bases, with 7 bases between. CDR3 nucleotide sequence: TGCGCCAGCAGCCAAGATCTTTTCCAGCCCCAGCATTTT. As protein: CASSQDLFQPQHF.

V usage is TRBV28 and J usage is TRBJ1-3; 7 bases are a match to TRBD1. CDR3 length: 16 amino acids. Germline V gene sequence: CDR1 MDHEN, CDR2 SYDVKM. The junction had 10 bases not matched to a gene; V was cut back by 4 bases and J by 4 bases. Written as DNA, the CDR3 is TGTGCCAGCAGTTCCCCCATCACAGGGGACGGAAACACCATATATTTT. Its protein is CASSSPITGDGNTIYF.

The V gene is TRBV10-3, the J gene TRBJ1-5; D perhaps matches TRBD1 (5 bases). This CDR3 has 14 amino acids. The V end was cut by 4 bases, the J end by 6 bases, with 13 bases between. The V gene's germline CDR1 is ENHRY and CDR2 SYGVKD. The CDR3 here is CAISGSRDGQPQHF. As DNA, the CDR3 is TGTGCCATCAGTGGGAGCAGGGATGGTCAGCCCCAGCATTTT.

V and J are TRBV3-1 (or the pseudogene TRBV3-2) and TRBJ2-7; TRBD1 matches at 11 bases. V lost 1 base and J lost 5; bases outside the gene matches: 1. This CDR3 is built from 14 residues. Germline CDR1 is LGHDT and CDR2 is YNNKEL (reference sequence). The CDR3 region has the DNA TGTGCCAGCAGCCAAGGGGACAGGGGGGACGAGCAGTACTTC. It codes for CASSQGDRGDEQYF.

The V gene is TRBV12-5, the J gene TRBJ2-3; TRBD2 is a possible D gene (5 bases). Germline V gives CDR1 LGHNT, CDR2 FRNRAP. The V end lost 7 bases, the J end lost 5 bases, and 22 bases lay between the germline ends. The CDR3 contains 16 residues. The CDR3 sequence: CASVAQWSRRLDTQYF. The CDR3 DNA reads TGTGCTAGTGTGGCGCAATGGAGCAGGAGGCTAGATACGCAGTATTTT.

There are a few counts of this clone. V and J are TRBV7-2 and TRBJ1-5; 7 positions agree with TRBD1. The length of the CDR3 is 16 residues. CDR1 and CDR2 from the germline V gene are SGHTA and FQGNSA. V shed 5 bases and J 6 bases; nucleotides not matched to a gene: 13. CDR3 nucleotides: TGTGCCAGCAGCGTAGACCCAACAGGGGTCGTTCAGCCCCAGCATTTT. Translated, it gives CASSVDPTGVVQPQHF.

V usage is TRBV3-1 (or the pseudogene TRBV3-2) and J usage is TRBJ2-1; 10 bases match TRBD1. The germline V gene encodes CDR1 LGHDT and CDR2 YNNKEL (reference sequence). This CDR3 region has 12 residues. V lost 4 bases and J lost 14; bases outside the gene matches: 5. The CDR3 DNA is TGTGCCAGCAGCCCACAGGACAGGGGGAAGTTCTTC. This codes for CASSPQDRGKFF.

The sample holds a few counts of this clone. This sequence joins TRBV20-1 and TRBJ2-5, with D unresolved. The CDR3 consists of 11 residues. Germline V lookup: CDR1 DFQATT, CDR2 SNEGSKA (reference sequence). With 5 bases removed from V and 5 bases from J, the gap between germline ends came to 9 bases. CDR3: CSADNRETQYF. For the CDR3, the DNA is TGCAGTGCTGACAATAGGGAGACCCAGTACTTC.

This rearrangement joins TRBV5-4 to TRBJ2-3; the match to TRBD2 covers 9 bases. Germline trimming cut 4 bases from V and 4 bases from J; bases unmatched to any gene: 7. Germline V gene data show CDR1 as SGHNT and CDR2 as YYREEE (reference sequence). This CDR3 is built from 15 residues. The CDR3 loop is CASSRREGRPDTQYF. DNA of the CDR3: TGTGCCAGCAGCCGGCGGGAGGGCCGGCCAGATACGCAGTATTTT.

The rearrangement links TRBV11-3 to TRBJ1-2; TRBD1 agrees at 8 bases. The J segment lost 4 bases and the V segment lost 5 bases, leaving 6 bases of the junction unmatched. CDR3 length equals 14 residues. Per the germline V gene, CDR1 is SGHNT and CDR2 is YENEEA. Here the CDR3 DNA reads TGTGCCAGCAGCCCCCTCACAGGGGGCTATGGCTACACCTTC. Translation gives CASSPLTGGYGYTF.

The rearrangement joins TRBV10-3 to TRBJ1-5, with 7 bases matching TRBD1. Losses at the gene ends were 2 bases for V and 3 bases for J; bases not matched to a gene: 1. The length of the CDR3 is 14 residues. The germline V gene has CDR1 ENHRY and CDR2 SYGVKD. CDR3 bases: TGTGCCATCAGTGAGGGGACAGCCAATCAGCCCCAGCATTTT. It is translated as CAISEGTANQPQHF.

This clone came up once. V is TRBV28 and J is TRBJ2-5; D is unclear. With 4 bases removed from V and 5 bases from J, the gap between germline ends came to 8 bases. The germline V gene encodes CDR1 MDHEN and CDR2 SYDVKM. This CDR3 region has 12 residues. As DNA, the CDR3 is TGTGCCAGCAGTTCGCTCCGGGAGACCCAGTACTTC. Translation: CASSSLRETQYF. Complete variable domain (other parts from reference TRBV28 and TRBJ2-5): DVKVTQSSRYLVKRTGEKVFLECVQDMDHENMFWYRQDPGLGLRLIYFSYDVKMKEKGDIPEGYSVSREKKERFSLILESASTNQTSMYLCASSSLRETQYFGPGTRLLVL.

This rearrangement joins TRBV5-5 to TRBJ1-2; no definite D call. Trimming took off 3 bases at V and 3 bases at J, with 15 bases between the two ends. Per the germline V gene, CDR1 is SGHKS and CDR2 is YYEKEE (reference sequence). This CDR3 contains 15 residues. CDR3 loop: CASSSGEGRYYGYTF. CDR3 nucleotide sequence: TGTGCCAGCAGCTCCGGGGAGGGCAGGTACTATGGCTACACCTTC.

This clone was observed a single time. The chain uses TRBV6-5 and TRBJ1-2; perhaps TRBD1 as D (5 bases). Trimming took 5 bases from V and 3 from J, leaving 16 bases between them. From germline, CDR1 is MNHEY and CDR2 SVGAGI. The length of the CDR3 is 15 residues. The CDR3: CASSSGSTVYYGYTF. The CDR3 DNA follows: TGTGCCAGCAGTAGCGGGTCGACAGTCTACTATGGCTACACCTTC.

The chain employs TRBV11-1 and TRBJ2-3; 12 bases fit TRBD2. After removal of 5 bases from V and 4 bases from J, the junction contained 7 bases not matched to a gene. The CDR3 has 16 residues. In germline, CDR1 is SGHAT, CDR2 FQDESV (reference sequence). The CDR3 reads CASSRGLAGWADTQYF. The DNA for the CDR3 is TGTGCCAGCAGCCGAGGACTAGCGGGGTGGGCAGATACGCAGTATTTT.

This chain joins TRBV4-3 and TRBJ1-6, with a weak D call TRBD1 (6 bases). The CDR3 runs to 16 residues. V was pared by 4 bases and J by 5 bases, with 15 bases between. Germline assignment: CDR1 LGHNA and CDR2 YSLEER. The CDR3, as DNA: TGCGCCAGCAGCCCCCGGACAGCCTTCGATAATTCACCCCTCCACTTT. Residues: CASSPRTAFDNSPLHF.